This is a list of T cell receptor beta chains from one sample in a study of cytomegalovirus exposure and HLA in healthy donors. Sequencing was performed with immunoSEQ multiplex PCR; in TCRdb, only in-frame clones are kept and a portion is missing. This table has some 80,000 clones, 85% to 95% appearing once. The sample consisted of PBMCs. All receptors come from a young woman in good health and CMV-seronegative. CDR3s include the opening cysteine and the closing phenylalanine or tryptophan. A D gene is named only where the DNA matches it firmly. The size entry is marked missing in some rows and otherwise reads once, few, many or a size class.

-,TRBV7-9,TRBJ2-7,-,CASTPNRVENEQYF,TGTGCCAGCACCCCAAACAGGGTCGAAAACGAGCAGTACTTC
-,TRBV18,TRBJ1-5,-,CASSPSSSNQPQHF,TGTGCCAGCTCACCATCGAGTAGCAATCAGCCCCAGCATTTT
TRBD1,TRBV28,TRBJ1-5,-,CASRPGTVNQPQHF,TGTGCCAGCAGACCAGGGACAGTTAATCAGCCCCAGCATTTT
TRBD1,TRBV19,TRBJ1-5,-,CASSMISGQGVSGNQPQHF,TGTGCCAGTAGTATGATATCAGGACAGGGAGTAAGTGGCAATCAGCCCCAGCATTTT
-,TRBV4-1,TRBJ2-7,-,CASSQEDTNFSYEQYF,TGCGCCAGCAGCCAAGAGGATACTAACTTCTCCTACGAGCAGTACTTC
-,TRBV7-9,TRBJ2-3,-,CASSEIADTQYF,TGTGCCAGCAGCGAAATAGCAGATACGCAGTATTTT
TRBD1,TRBV5-6,TRBJ2-1,-,CASSPPGQINEQFF,TGTGCCAGCAGCCCGCCGGGACAGATCAATGAGCAGTTCTTC
-,TRBV7-8,TRBJ2-1,once,CASSLEAREAYNEQFF,TGTGCCAGCAGCCTGGAGGCTAGGGAAGCCTACAATGAGCAGTTCTTC
-,TRBV27,TRBJ2-5,-,CASSLLAQETQYF,TGTGCCAGCAGTTTGCTAGCACAAGAGACCCAGTACTTC
TRBD2,TRBV2,TRBJ2-7,-,CASTGLAGYEQYF,TGTGCCAGCACCGGACTAGCGGGATACGAGCAGTACTTC
-,TRBV27,TRBJ1-4,-,CASSLSIGGREKLFF,TGTGCCAGCAGTTTATCGATTGGGGGCCGGGAAAAACTGTTTTTT
TRBD1,TRBV5-6,TRBJ2-7,once,CASSLEVGQGFNEQYF,TGTGCCAGCAGCTTGGAGGTGGGACAGGGGTTCAACGAGCAGTACTTC
-,TRBV10-1,TRBJ2-5,once,CASSERLQETQYF,TGCGCCAGCAGTGAGAGACTCCAAGAGACCCAGTACTTC
-,TRBV7-2,TRBJ2-1,-,CASSLNRGYNEQFF,TGTGCCAGCAGCTTAAACCGGGGGTACAATGAGCAGTTCTTC
TRBD1,TRBV7-9,TRBJ2-2,once,CASSLQGFRTGELFF,TGTGCCAGCAGCCTACAGGGGTTTCGCACCGGGGAGCTGTTTTTT
TRBD1,TRBV6-5,TRBJ2-1,-,CASSSGTGRRGEQFF,TGTGCCAGCAGCTCCGGGACAGGGAGACGAGGTGAGCAGTTCTTC
-,TRBV7-2,TRBJ2-1,-,CAISGYSYNEQFF,TGTGCCATCTCAGGATACTCCTACAATGAGCAGTTCTTC
TRBD2,TRBV5-1,TRBJ2-7,-,CASSADTSGGTYEQYF,TGCGCCAGCAGCGCCGATACTAGCGGGGGGACCTACGAGCAGTACTTC
TRBD1,TRBV15,TRBJ1-1,-,CATSRGGQGENTEAFF,TGTGCCACCAGCAGAGGGGGACAGGGTGAGAACACTGAAGCTTTCTTT
-,TRBV9,TRBJ1-1,-,CASSESEGLNTEAFF,TGTGCCAGCAGCGAAAGCGAGGGATTGAACACTGAAGCTTTCTTT
-,TRBV5-4,TRBJ1-2,-,CASSLSEAYGYTF,TGTGCCAGCAGCTTGTCCGAGGCGTATGGCTACACCTTC
TRBD1,TRBV10-3,TRBJ1-2,-,CAISESTGGGGYGYTF,TGTGCCATCAGTGAGTCGACGGGAGGGGGCGGCTATGGCTACACCTTC
TRBD1,TRBV28,TRBJ1-1,-,CASRLGQTKAFF,TGTGCCAGCAGACTGGGACAGACAAAAGCTTTCTTT
-,TRBV2,TRBJ2-5,-,CASSVRLEETQYF,TGTGCCAGCAGTGTTCGTCTAGAAGAGACCCAGTACTTC
TRBD1,TRBV29-1,TRBJ2-1,-,CSVEGGDRVYNEQFF,TGCAGCGTTGAAGGGGGGGACAGGGTGTACAATGAGCAGTTCTTC
TRBD2,TRBV7-8,TRBJ2-2,-,CASSSRLAPGELFF,TGTGCCAGCAGCTCACGACTAGCTCCCGGGGAGCTGTTTTTT
-,TRBV4-1,TRBJ2-1,-,CASSQGDYRGNEQFF,TGCGCCAGCAGCCAAGGTGACTACCGAGGTAATGAGCAGTTCTTC
-,TRBV9,TRBJ1-6,once,CASSVEGHPRDSPLHF,TGTGCCAGCAGCGTCGAGGGACATCCAAGGGATTCACCCCTCCACTTT